Listed below are T cell receptor beta chains from one sample, sequenced in a study of technical replicates of blood from a handful of donors. Measured with immunoSEQ multiplex PCR; TCRdb has only the in-frame clones, and not every one. The sample has approximately 13,000 clones; approximately 81% are singletons. The sequencing sample was made of PBMCs. Receptors originate from a human donor in good health. The CDR3 runs from the conserved cysteine through the conserved F or W. Fields, in order: V gene, D gene, clone size, J gene, CDR3 length, CDR3 DNA, CDR3 protein. The D gene is left open where the match is weak. The size field is filled for only some rows; it gives once, few, many or a size class.

TRBV7-8	TRBD1	-	TRBJ2-7	16	TGTGCCAGCAGCGCGGCTAGACAGGGGGCTTCCTACGAGCAGTACTTC	CASSAARQGASYEQYF
TRBV20-1	-	-	TRBJ1-2	11	TGCAGTCTAGTCGATAACTATGGCTACACCTTC	CSLVDNYGYTF
TRBV10-2	TRBD1	-	TRBJ2-3	14	TGCGCCAGCAGCCGGGACAGGGGAACAGATACGCAGTATTTT	CASSRDRGTDTQYF
TRBV5-1	TRBD1	-	TRBJ1-2	14	TGCGCCAGCAGCCTTACAGGGGGCAACTATGGCTACACCTTC	CASSLTGGNYGYTF
TRBV7-3	-	-	TRBJ2-7	14	TGTGCCAGCAGCTACGAATTCGGGGACTACGAGCAGTACTTC	CASSYEFGDYEQYF
TRBV6-4	TRBD2	-	TRBJ2-1	15	TGTGCCAGCAGTGTGAGACTAGCGGGAGACCATGAGCAGTTCTTC	CASSVRLAGDHEQFF
TRBV27	TRBD2	few	TRBJ2-2	16	TGTGCCAGCAGTGAAACCCGTGGGGGGGGCACCGGGGAGCTGTTTTTT	CASSETRGGGTGELFF
TRBV4-1	TRBD2	-	TRBJ2-4	17	TGCGCCAGCAGCCAAGAATCCCTAGCGGGAGAGCGGGGGGTTCAGTACTTC	CASSQESLAGERGVQYF
TRBV7-3	-	-	TRBJ2-2	15	TGTGCCAGCAGCTTGTCTGGAGGTGGTACCGGGGAGCTGTTTTTT	CASSLSGGGTGELFF
TRBV28	TRBD1	-	TRBJ2-2	13	TGTGCCAGCAGACCGACAGGGAGTGGGGAGCTGTTTTTT	CASRPTGSGELFF
TRBV30	TRBD1	-	TRBJ2-7	12	TGTGCCTGCCAGGACAGGGCCGCCGAGCAGTACTTC	CACQDRAAEQYF
TRBV11-2	TRBD2	-	TRBJ2-7	14	TGTGCCAGCAGCTGGGAAGCGGGAGACTACGAGCAGTACTTC	CASSWEAGDYEQYF
TRBV30	-	-	TRBJ2-7	13	TGTGCCTGGAGTATTGAAGCGCCGGACGAGCAGTACTTC	CAWSIEAPDEQYF
TRBV4-1	-	-	TRBJ1-4	20	TGCGCCAGCAGCCTCCCAATGGGGGCAGGGGTTGAGGCAACTAATGAAAAACTGTTTTTT	CASSLPMGAGVEATNEKLFF
TRBV5-1	TRBD1	-	TRBJ2-1	15	TGCGCCAGCAGCTTCGGCGGACAGGGGTTATTGGAGCAGTTCTTC	CASSFGGQGLLEQFF
TRBV30	TRBD2	-	TRBJ2-3	12	TGTGCCTGGAGTAGGACTAGCGGGCCGAGGTATTTT	CAWSRTSGPRYF